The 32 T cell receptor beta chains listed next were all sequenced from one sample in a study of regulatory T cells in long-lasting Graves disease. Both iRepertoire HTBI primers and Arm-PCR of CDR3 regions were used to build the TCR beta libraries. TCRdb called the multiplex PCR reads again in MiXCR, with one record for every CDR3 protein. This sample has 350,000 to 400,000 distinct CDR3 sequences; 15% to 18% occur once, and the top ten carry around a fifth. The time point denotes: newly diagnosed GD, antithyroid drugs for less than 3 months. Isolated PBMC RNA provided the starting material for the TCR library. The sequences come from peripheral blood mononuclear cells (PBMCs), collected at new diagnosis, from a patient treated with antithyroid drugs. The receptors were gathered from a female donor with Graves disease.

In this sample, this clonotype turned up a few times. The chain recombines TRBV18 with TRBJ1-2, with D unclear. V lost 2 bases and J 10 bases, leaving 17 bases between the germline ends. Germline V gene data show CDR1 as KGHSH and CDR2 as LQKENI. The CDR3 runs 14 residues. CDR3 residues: CASSPEGRAVDYTF. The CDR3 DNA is TGTGCCAGCTCACCAGAAGGGCGGGCAGTGGACTACACCTTC.

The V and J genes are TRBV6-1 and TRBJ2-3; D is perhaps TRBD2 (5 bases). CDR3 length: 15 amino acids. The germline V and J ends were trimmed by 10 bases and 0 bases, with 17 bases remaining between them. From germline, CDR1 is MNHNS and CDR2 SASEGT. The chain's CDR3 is CATEGVGLSTDTQYF. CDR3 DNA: TGTGCCACCGAGGGTGTGGGGTTGAGCACAGATACGCAGTATTTT.

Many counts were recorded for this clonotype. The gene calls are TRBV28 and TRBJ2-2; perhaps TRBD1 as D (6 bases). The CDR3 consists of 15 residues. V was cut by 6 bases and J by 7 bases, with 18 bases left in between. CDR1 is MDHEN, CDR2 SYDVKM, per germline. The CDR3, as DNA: TGTGCCAGCAGCCGACAGGCGCTATCTGGCGGGGAGCTGTTTTTT. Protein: CASSRQALSGGELFF.

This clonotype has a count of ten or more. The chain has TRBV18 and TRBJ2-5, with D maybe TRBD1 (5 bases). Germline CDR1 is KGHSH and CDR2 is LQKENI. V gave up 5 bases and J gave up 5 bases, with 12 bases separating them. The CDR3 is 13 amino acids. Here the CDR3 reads CASSEGRAETQYF. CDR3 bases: TGTGCCAGCTCAGAAGGCAGGGCGGAGACCCAGTACTTC.

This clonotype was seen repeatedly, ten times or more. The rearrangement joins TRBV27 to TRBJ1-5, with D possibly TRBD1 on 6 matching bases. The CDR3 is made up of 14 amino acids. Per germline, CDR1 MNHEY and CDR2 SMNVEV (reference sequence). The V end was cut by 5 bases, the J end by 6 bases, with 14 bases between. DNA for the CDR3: TGTGCCAGCAGTCCGGGGACAATAGGTCAGCCCCAGCATTTT. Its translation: CASSPGTIGQPQHF.

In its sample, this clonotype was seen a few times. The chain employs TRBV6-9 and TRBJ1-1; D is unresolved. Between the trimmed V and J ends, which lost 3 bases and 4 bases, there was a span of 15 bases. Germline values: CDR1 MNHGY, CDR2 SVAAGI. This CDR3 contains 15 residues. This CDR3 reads CASSYSYSAATEAFF. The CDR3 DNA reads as TGTGCCAGCAGTTACTCGTATTCTGCTGCCACTGAAGCTTTCTTT.

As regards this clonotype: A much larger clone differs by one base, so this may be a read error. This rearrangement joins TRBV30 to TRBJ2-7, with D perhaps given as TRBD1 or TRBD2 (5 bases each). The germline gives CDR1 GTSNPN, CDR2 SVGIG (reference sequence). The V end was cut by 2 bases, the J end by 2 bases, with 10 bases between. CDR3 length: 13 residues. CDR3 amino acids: CAWSRDLAYEQYF. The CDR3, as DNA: TGTGCCTGGAGTCGGGACCTAGCCTACGAGCAGTACTTC.

CDR3 nucleotide sequence: TGTGCCAGCAACCGACAGGGAGGGAGTCCAACAGATACGCAGTATTTT. It codes for CASNRQGGSPTDTQYF. V is TRBV5-6 and J is TRBJ2-3; D tentatively reads TRBD1 or TRBD2 (7 bases each). Per germline, CDR1 SGHDT and CDR2 YYEEEE. Trimming removed 6 bases at V and 3 bases at J, with 20 bases between. This CDR3 spans 16 amino acids.

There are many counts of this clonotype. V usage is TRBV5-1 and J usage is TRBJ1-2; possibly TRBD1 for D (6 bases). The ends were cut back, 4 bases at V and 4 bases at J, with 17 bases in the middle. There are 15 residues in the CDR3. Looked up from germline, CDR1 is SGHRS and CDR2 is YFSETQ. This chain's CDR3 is CASSLGHLTIYGYTF. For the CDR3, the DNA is TGCGCCAGCAGCCTGGGACACCTAACCATCTATGGCTACACCTTC.

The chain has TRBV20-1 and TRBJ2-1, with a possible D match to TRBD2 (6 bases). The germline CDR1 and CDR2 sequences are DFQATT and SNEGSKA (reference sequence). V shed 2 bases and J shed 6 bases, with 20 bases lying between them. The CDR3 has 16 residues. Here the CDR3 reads CSARLWTTGDGNEQFF. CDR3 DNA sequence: TGCAGTGCTAGACTATGGACTACCGGGGATGGCAATGAGCAGTTCTTC.

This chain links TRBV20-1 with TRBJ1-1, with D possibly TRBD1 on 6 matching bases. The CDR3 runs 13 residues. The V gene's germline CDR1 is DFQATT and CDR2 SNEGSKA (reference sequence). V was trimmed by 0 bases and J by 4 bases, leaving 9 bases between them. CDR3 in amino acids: CSAREQGSTEAFF. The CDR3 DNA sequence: TGCAGTGCTAGAGAACAGGGATCCACTGAAGCTTTCTTT.

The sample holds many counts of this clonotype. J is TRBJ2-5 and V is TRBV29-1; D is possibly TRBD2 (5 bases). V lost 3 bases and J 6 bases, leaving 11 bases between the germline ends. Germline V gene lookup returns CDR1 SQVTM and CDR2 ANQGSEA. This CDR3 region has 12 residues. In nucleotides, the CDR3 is TGCAGCGTTGACGGGGTGGAGAAGACCCAGTACTTC. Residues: CSVDGVEKTQYF. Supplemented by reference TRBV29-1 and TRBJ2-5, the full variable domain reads SAVISQKPSRDICQRGTSLTIQCQVDSQVTMMFWYRQQPGQSLTLIATANQGSEATYESGFVIDKFPISRPNLTFSTLTVSNMSPEDSSIYLCSVDGVEKTQYFGPGTRLLVL.

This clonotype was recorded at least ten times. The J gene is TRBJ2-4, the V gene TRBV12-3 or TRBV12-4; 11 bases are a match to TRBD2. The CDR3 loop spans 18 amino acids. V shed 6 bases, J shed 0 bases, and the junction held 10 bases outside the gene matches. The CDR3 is CASSPGLAGSLAKNIQYF. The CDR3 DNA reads TGTGCCAGCAGCCCCGGACTAGCGGGCTCTCTAGCCAAAAACATTCAGTACTTC.

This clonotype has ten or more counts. CDR3: CASTVLLGPSGHEQYF. DNA for the CDR3: TGTGCCAGCACTGTCCTTTTGGGACCTTCGGGGCACGAGCAGTACTTC. The rearrangement joins TRBV2 to TRBJ2-7, with D perhaps matching TRBD1 or TRBD2 (5 bases each). Per germline, CDR1 SNHLY and CDR2 FYNNEI. The CDR3 is made up of 16 amino acids. V was shortened by 7 bases and J by 5 bases, with 24 bases between the two germline ends. The entire variable domain, with the rest obtained from reference TRBV2 and TRBJ2-7, is as follows: EPEVTQTPSHQVTQMGQEVILRCVPISNHLYFYWYRQILGQKVEFLVSFYNNEISEKSEIFDDQFSVERPDGSNFTLKIRSTKLEDSAMYFCASTVLLGPSGHEQYFGPGTRLTVT.

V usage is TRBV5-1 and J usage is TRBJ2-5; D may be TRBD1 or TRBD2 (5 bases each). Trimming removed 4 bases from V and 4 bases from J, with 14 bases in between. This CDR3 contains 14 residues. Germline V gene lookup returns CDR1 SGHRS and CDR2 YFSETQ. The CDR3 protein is CASSMSGSTETQYF. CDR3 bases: TGCGCCAGCAGCATGTCAGGGAGTACAGAGACCCAGTACTTC.

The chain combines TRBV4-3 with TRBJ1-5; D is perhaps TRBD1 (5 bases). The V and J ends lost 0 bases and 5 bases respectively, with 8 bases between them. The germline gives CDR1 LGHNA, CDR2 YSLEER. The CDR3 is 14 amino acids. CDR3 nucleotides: TGCGCCAGCAGCCAAGAGGAGGGGTATCAGCCCCAGCATTTT. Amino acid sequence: CASSQEEGYQPQHF.

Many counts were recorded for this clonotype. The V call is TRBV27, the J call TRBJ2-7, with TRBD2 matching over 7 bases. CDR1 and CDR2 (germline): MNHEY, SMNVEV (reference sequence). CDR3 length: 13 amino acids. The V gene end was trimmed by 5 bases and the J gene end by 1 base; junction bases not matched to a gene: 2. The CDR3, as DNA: TGTGCCAGCAGTGAGCGGGGATCCTACGAGCAGTACTTC. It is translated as CASSERGSYEQYF.

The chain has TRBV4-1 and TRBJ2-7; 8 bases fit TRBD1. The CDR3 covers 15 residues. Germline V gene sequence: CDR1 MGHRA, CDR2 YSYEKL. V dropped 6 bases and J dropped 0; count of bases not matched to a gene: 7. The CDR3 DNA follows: TGCGCCAGCAGGCGGGGACAGGTGGACTCCTACGAGCAGTACTTC. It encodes CASRRGQVDSYEQYF.

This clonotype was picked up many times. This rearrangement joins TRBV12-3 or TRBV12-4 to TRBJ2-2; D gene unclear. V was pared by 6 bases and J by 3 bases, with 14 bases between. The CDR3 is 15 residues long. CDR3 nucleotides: TGTGCCAGCAGCCCCCTCCTTCGGGACACCGGGGAGCTGTTTTTT. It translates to CASSPLLRDTGELFF.

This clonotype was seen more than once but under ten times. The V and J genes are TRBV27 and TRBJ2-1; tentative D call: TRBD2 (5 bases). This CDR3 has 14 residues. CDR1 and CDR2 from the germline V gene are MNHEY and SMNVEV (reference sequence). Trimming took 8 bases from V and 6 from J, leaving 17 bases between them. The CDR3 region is CASAYSGKGNEQFF. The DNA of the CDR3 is TGTGCCAGCGCCTATTCGGGGAAGGGCAATGAGCAGTTCTTC.

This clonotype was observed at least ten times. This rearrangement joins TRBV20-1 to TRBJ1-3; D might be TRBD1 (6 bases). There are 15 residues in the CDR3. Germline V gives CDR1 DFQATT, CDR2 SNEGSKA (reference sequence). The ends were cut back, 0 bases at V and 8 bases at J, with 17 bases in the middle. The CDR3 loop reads CSARDQTGLGDTIYF. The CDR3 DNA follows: TGCAGTGCTAGAGATCAGACAGGCCTGGGGGACACCATATATTTT.

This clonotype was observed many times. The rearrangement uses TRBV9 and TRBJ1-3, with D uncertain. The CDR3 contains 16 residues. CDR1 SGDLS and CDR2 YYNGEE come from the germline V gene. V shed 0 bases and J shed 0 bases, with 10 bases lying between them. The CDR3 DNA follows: TGTGCCAGCAGCGTAGGAGCAGACCCCTCTGGAAACACCATATATTTT. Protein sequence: CASSVGADPSGNTIYF.

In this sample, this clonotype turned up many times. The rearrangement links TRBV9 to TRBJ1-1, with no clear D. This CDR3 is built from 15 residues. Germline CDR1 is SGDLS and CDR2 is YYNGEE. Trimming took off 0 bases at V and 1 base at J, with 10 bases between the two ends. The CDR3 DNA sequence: TGTGCCAGCAGCGTAGATTCCCCCCAGAACACTGAAGCTTTCTTT. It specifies CASSVDSPQNTEAFF.

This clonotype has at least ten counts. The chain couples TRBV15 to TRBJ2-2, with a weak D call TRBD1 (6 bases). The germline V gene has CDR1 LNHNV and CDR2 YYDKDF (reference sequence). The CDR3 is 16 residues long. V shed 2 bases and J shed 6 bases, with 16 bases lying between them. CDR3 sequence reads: CATSRIRTVSAGELFF. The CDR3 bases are TGTGCCACCAGCAGAATACGGACAGTATCGGCCGGGGAGCTGTTTTTT.

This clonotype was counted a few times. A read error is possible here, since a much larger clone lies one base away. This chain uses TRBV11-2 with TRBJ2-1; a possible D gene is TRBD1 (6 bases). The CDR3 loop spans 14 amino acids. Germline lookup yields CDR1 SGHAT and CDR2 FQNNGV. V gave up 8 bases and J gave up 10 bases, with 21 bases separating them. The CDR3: CASRETGAIYEQFF. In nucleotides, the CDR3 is TGTGCCAGCCGCGAGACAGGTGCTATCTACGAGCAGTTCTTC.

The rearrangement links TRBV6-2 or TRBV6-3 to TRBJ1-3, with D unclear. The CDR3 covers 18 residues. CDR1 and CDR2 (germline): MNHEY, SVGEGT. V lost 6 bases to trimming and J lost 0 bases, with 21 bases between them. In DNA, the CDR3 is TGTGCCAGCAGCCCTAAGTTCGTGAGGCCGAGCTCTGGAAACACCATATATTTT. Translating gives CASSPKFVRPSSGNTIYF.

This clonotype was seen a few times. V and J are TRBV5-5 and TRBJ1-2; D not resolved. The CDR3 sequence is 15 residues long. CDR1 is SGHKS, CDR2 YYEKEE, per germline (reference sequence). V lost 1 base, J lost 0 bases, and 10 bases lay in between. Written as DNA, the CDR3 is TGTGCCAGCAGCTTGAGTGGGATGCCTAACTATGGCTACACCTTC. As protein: CASSLSGMPNYGYTF.

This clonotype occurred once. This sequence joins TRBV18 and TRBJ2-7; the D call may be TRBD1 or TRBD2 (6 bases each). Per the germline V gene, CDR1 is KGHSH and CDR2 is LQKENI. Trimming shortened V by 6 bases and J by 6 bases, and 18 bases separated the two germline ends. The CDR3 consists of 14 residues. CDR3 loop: CASSYTGAVGEQYF. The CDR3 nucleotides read TGTGCCAGCTCGTATACGGGGGCGGTGGGCGAGCAGTACTTC.

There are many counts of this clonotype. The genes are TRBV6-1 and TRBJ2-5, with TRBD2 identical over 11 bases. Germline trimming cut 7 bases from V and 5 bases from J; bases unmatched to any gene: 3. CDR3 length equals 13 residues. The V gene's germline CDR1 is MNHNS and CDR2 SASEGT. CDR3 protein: CASKRTSGETQYF. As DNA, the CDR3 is TGTGCCAGCAAGAGGACTAGCGGGGAGACCCAGTACTTC.

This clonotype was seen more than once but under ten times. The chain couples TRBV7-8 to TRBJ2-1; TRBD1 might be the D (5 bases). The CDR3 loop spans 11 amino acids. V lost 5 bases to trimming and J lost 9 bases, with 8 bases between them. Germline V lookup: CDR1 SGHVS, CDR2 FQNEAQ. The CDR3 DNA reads TGTGCCAGCAGCCAGGGCAGTGAGCAGTTCTTC. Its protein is CASSQGSEQFF.

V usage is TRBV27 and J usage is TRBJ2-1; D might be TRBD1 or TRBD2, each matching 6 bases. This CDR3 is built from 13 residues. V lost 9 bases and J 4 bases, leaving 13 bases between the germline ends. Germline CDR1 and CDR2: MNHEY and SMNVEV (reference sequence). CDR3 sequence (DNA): TGTGCCAGTGGGGGGCTGGATTACAATGAGCAGTTCTTC. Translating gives CASGGLDYNEQFF.

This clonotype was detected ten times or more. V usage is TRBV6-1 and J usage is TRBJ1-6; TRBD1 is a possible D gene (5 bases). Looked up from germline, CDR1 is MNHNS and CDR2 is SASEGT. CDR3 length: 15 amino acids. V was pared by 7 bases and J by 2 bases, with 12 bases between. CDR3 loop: CASTGTTTYNSPLHF. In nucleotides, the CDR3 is TGTGCCAGCACTGGGACTACAACCTATAATTCACCCCTCCACTTT.